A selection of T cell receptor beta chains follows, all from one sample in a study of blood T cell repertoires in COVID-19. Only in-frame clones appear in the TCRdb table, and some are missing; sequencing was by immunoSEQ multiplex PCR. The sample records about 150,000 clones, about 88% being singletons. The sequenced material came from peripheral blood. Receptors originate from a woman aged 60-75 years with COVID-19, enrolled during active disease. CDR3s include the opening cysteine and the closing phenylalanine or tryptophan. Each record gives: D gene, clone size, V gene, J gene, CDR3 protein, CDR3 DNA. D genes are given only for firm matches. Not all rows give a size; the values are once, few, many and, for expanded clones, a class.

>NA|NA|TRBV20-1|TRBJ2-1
CSATRQDLPFF
TGCAGTGCAACCAGACAGGACTTACCGTTCTTC
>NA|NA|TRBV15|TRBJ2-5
CATQMRGGAQETQYF
TGTGCCACCCAAATGAGGGGGGGGGCACAAGAGACCCAGTACTTC
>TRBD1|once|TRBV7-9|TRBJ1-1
CASSPRDRGPFNTEAFF
TGTGCCAGCAGCCCCCGGGACAGGGGGCCTTTCAACACTGAAGCTTTCTTT
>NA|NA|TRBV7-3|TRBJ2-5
CASSLSTRETQYF
TGTGCCAGCAGCTTAAGTACTCGAGAGACCCAGTACTTC
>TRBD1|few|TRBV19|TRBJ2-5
CASSRTGAQETQYF
TGTGCCAGTAGTAGGACAGGGGCCCAAGAGACCCAGTACTTC
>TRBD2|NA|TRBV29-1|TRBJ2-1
CSVDPGGEQFF
TGCAGCGTTGACCCGGGGGGTGAGCAGTTCTTC
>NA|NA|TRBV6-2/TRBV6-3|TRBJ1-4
CASSYSTGRHNEKLFF
TGTGCCAGCAGTTACTCGACTGGGAGACATAATGAAAAACTGTTTTTT
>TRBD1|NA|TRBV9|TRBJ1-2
CASSVGGQAGAYGYTF
TGTGCCAGCAGCGTAGGGGGACAGGCAGGGGCCTATGGCTACACCTTC
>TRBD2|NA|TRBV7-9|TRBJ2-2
CASPGLAGPTGELFF
TGTGCCAGCCCTGGACTAGCGGGACCCACCGGGGAGTTGTTTTTT
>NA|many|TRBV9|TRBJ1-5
CASSVASGAGQPQHF
TGTGCCAGCAGCGTAGCATCAGGGGCGGGTCAGCCCCAGCATTTT
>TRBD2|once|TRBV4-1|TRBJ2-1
CASSHRLAGVERSYNEQFF
TGCGCCAGCAGCCACCGACTAGCGGGCGTAGAACGCTCCTACAATGAGCAGTTCTTC
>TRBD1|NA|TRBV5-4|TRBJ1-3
CASSLRQGGSGNTIYF
TGTGCCAGCAGCCTAAGACAGGGGGGCTCTGGAAACACCATATATTTT
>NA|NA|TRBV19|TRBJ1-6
CASSITGNDSPLHF
TGTGCCAGTAGTATTACAGGGAACGATTCACCCCTCCACTTT
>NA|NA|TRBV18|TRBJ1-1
CASSLGQVITEAFF
TGTGCCAGCTCACTGGGACAAGTGATCACTGAAGCTTTCTTT
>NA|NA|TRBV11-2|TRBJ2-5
CASSLAGHWETQYF
TGTGCCAGCAGCTTAGCGGGACACTGGGAGACCCAGTACTTC
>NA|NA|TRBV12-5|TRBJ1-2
CASGSPFGYTF
TGTGCTAGTGGTTCCCCTTTTGGCTACACCTTC
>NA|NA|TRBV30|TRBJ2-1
CALKRGSSYNEQFF
TGTGCCCTTAAAAGGGGCAGCTCCTACAATGAGCAGTTCTTC
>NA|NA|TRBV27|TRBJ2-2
CASSLSRVNTGELFF
TGTGCCAGCAGTTTATCACGGGTCAACACCGGGGAGCTGTTTTTT
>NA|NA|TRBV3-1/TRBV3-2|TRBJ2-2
CASSLRGTLGTGELFF
TGTGCCAGCAGCCTAAGAGGGACTCTTGGAACCGGGGAGCTGTTTTTT
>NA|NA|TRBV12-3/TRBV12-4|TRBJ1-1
CASSKEGNTEAFF
TGTGCCAGCAGCAAAGAGGGGAACACTGAAGCTTTCTTT
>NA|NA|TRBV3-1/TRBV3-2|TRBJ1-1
CASSQRRGAEAFF
TGTGCCAGCAGCCAACGCAGGGGAGCTGAAGCTTTCTTT
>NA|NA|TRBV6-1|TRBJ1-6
CASSEWAGANSPLHF
TGTGCCAGCAGTGAATGGGCAGGGGCCAATTCACCCCTCCACTTT
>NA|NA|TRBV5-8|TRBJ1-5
CASSLGPRQPQHF
TGTGCCAGCAGCTTGGGACCGCGGCAGCCCCAGCATTTT
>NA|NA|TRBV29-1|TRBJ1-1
CSVQTRPGTNTEAFF
TGCAGCGTCCAAACTCGACCGGGAACCAACACTGAAGCTTTCTTT
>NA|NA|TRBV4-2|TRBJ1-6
CASSQEGPSSYNSPLHF
TGTGCCAGCAGCCAAGAGGGGCCGAGCTCCTATAATTCACCCCTCCACTTT
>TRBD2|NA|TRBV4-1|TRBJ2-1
CASSRTSGRWSYNEQFF
TGCGCCAGCAGTCGGACTAGCGGGAGGTGGTCCTACAATGAGCAGTTCTTC
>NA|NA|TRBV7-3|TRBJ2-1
CASSTLSGSYNEQFF
TGTGCCAGCAGCACCCTCAGCGGAAGCTACAATGAGCAGTTCTTC
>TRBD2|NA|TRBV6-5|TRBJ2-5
CASSPSGTQETQYF
TGTGCCAGCAGTCCTAGCGGGACACAAGAGACCCAGTACTTC
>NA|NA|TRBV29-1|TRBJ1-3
CSVAVLSGNTIYF
TGCAGCGTTGCTGTCCTCTCTGGAAACACCATATATTTT
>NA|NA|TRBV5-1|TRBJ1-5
CASSPGYRANQPQHF
TGCGCCAGCAGCCCAGGATACAGGGCCAATCAGCCCCAGCATTTT
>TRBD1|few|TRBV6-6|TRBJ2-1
CASSQQGAVYNEQFF
TGTGCCAGCAGCCAACAGGGGGCGGTGTACAATGAGCAGTTCTTC
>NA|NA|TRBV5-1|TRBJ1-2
CASSPLRAGSYGYTF
TGCGCCAGCAGCCCGCTCCGCGCTGGGAGCTATGGCTACACCTTC
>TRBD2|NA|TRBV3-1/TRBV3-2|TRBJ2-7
CASSHQRGYEQYF
TGTGCCAGCAGCCACCAGCGGGGGTACGAGCAGTACTTC
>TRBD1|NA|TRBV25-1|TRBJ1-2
CASSERTGGFYGYTF
TGTGCCAGCAGTGAGCGGACAGGGGGCTTCTATGGCTACACCTTC
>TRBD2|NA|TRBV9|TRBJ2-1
CASNSRGDEQFF
TGTGCCAGCAACTCCCGGGGGGATGAGCAGTTCTTC
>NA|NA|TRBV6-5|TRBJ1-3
CASWGGNTIYF
TGTGCCTCATGGGGGGGTAACACCATATATTTT
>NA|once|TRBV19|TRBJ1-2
CASSSRSQQYGYTF
TGTGCCAGTAGTTCTCGTTCACAGCAATATGGCTACACCTTC
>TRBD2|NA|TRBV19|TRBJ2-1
CASQGTRGYNEQFF
TGTGCCAGCCAAGGGACTAGGGGCTACAATGAGCAGTTCTTC
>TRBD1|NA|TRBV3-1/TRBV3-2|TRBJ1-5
CASSQQQGRSNQPQHF
TGTGCCAGCAGCCAGCAACAGGGGCGTAGCAATCAGCCCCAGCATTTT
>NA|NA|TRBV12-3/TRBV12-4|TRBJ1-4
CASSGRTNEKLFF
TGTGCCAGCAGCGGGAGGACTAATGAAAAACTGTTTTTT
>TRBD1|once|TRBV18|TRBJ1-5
CASSLKQGLGQPQHF
TGTGCCAGCTCACTAAAACAGGGGCTTGGGCAGCCCCAGCATTTT
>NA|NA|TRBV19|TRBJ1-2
CASQNRVNYGYTF
TGTGCCAGTCAAAACAGGGTCAACTATGGCTACACCTTC
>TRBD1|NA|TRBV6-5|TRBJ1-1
CASREDRGRSTEAFF
TGTGCCAGCAGAGAGGACAGGGGGCGCAGCACTGAAGCTTTCTTT